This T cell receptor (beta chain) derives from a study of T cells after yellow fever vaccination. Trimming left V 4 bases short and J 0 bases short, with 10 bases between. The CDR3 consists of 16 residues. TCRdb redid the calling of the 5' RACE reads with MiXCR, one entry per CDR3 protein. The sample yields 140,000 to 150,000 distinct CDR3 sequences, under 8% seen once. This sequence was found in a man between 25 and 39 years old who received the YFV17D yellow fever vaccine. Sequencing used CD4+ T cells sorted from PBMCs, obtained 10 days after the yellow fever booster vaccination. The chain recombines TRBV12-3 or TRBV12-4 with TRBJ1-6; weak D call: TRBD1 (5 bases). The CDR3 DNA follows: TGTGCCAGCAGTTACGACAGAGGCTCCTATAATTCACCCCTCCACTTT. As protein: CASSYDRGSYNSPLHF.